Given below is one T cell receptor (beta chain) in context. There is no known antigen for this receptor. There are no base qualities to consult, and no much larger clone falls within one base. This record belongs to a study of graft-versus-host responses after intestinal transplantation (dated by TCRdb to the early 2020s). Study-level background: The transplants that recipients received were multivisceral, liver-intestinal, or isolated intestinal. Anti-thymocyte globulin induction was given to all recipients, followed by maintenance tacrolimus and steroids for about 3 years. Graft-versus-host and host-versus-graft alloreactive T cell clones were tracked in the graft, circulation and bone marrow after intestinal transplantation using bulk TCR-beta CDR3 sequencing. A cohort of around 25 intestinal transplant recipients, including one retransplant, was enrolled, and a few patients lacking pretransplant specimens were excluded. A peak of at least 4% donor T cells among recipient peripheral blood mononuclear cells was the definition used for donor T cell macrochimerism. Samples from a few later patients were sequenced in-house on an Illumina MiSeq with MiXCR processing rather than by the commercial service. To identify alloreactive clones, pre-transplant mixed lymphocyte reaction products were sequenced and then compared with unstimulated pre-transplant donor and recipient T cells. Beyond this particular receptor, the publication reports: Early after transplant, declines in HvG clones were associated with peak levels of circulating GvH clones. GvH clones were detected in recipient bone marrow, and some of these GvH clones were observed earlier in ileal mucosa or blood, consistent with an intestinal mucosal origin. The conclusions were limited by the relatively low number and heterogeneity of the intestinal transplant patients. In patients with donor T cell macrochimerism, the allografts had high GvH to HvG T cell clonal ratios.

In light of the paper, this sample's time point label describes: cells obtained before transplantation from donor or recipient. CD3+CD4+ and CD3+CD8+ populations were FACS-sorted from unstimulated pre-transplant donor and recipient cells taken from spleen or lymph nodes. Library construction relied on the immunoSEQ multiplex PCR assay. For most patients, genomic DNA was isolated with the Qiagen DNeasy Blood and Tissue Kit and sent frozen to Adaptive Biotechnologies for TCR sequencing. Adaptive Biotechnologies carried out high-throughput TCR-beta CDR3 sequencing of genomic DNA for most patients. Under the source paper's analysis protocol: TCR sequencing data for 18 patients were retrieved from Adaptive's ImmunoSEQ software; a few other patients were processed with MiXCR and VDJtools. To correct CD4 versus CD8 sorting errors, any sequence found in both subsets at a frequency ratio below 5:1 was removed. CDR3 nucleotide sequences shared between donor and recipient were removed because the origin of such sequences could not be assigned. Alloreactive clones required at least 2-fold expansion over unstimulated cells and minimum CFSE-low frequency of 0.002% (template counts) or 0.001% (read counts). Clones were considered mappable if detected in sequenced pre-transplant spleen, lymph node, or MLR CFSE-low populations of the donor or recipient. The cumulative frequency of alloreactive clones was calculated as a percentage of all sequences, weighted by copy number. TCRdb obtained this table from immuneACCESS and retained in-frame rearrangements with V and J assigned. These tables miss some clones; where compared with another copy, unresolved V genes account for less than half of the shortfall, and the remainder is unexplained. That table supplies the V and J calls and clone size; D and trimming were determined from the DNA. In all, the sample holds about 28,000 clones, and about four fifths of those were seen once. Together, the top ten hold around a fifth of the sample.

The CDR3 covers 16 residues, taking in both the cysteine and the phenylalanine. Kept here is only the CDR3 DNA, which spans 48 bases and is read in frame from base 1. As encoded in the germline V gene, CDR1 is MGHRA while CDR2 is YSYEKL. Trimming takes 4 bases from V and 0 bases from J, and the germline ends sit 13 bases apart. The chain couples TRBV4-1 to TRBJ1-3; the D gene cannot be named for sure. This specimen consisted of unstimulated CD8+ T cells sorted from spleen or lymph node cells, obtained before intestinal transplant. This clonotype originated in a human donor who received an intestinal transplant. The sequence in DNA is TGCGCCAGCAGCCCTGGAGGCACTCCCTCTGGAAACACCATATATTTT. Translated, it gives CASSPGGTPSGNTIYF.